A single sample gave rise to the 19 T cell receptor beta chains below, sequenced in a study of OX40 agonist ivuxolimab in advanced cancers. Assay: immunoSEQ multiplex PCR; the TCRdb copy retains only in-frame clones and omits some. The repertoire holds more than 20,000 clones, with roughly 82% as singletons. Sample: CD4+ or CD8+ T cells sorted from blood, taken in a trial of the OX40 agonist ivuxolimab. These receptors were obtained from an adult with an advanced solid tumor such as melanoma, head and neck, liver or kidney cancer.

The chain uses TRBV7-8 and TRBJ2-2; D ambiguous. The CDR3 length is 14 residues. The V gene lost 7 bases and the J gene lost 4 bases, with 13 bases spanning the gap. The germline V gene encodes CDR1 SGHVS and CDR2 FQNEAQ. This CDR3 is CASIPSATTGELFF. Written as DNA, the CDR3 is TGTGCCAGCATCCCTTCCGCGACCACCGGGGAGCTGTTTTTT. The entire variable domain, with the rest obtained from reference TRBV7-8 and TRBJ2-2, is as follows: GAGVSQSPRYKVAKRGQDVALRCDPISGHVSLFWYQQALGQGPEFLTYFQNEAQLDKSGLPSDRFFAERPEGSVSTLKIQRTQQEDSAVYLCASIPSATTGELFFGEGSRLTVL.

The rearrangement joins TRBV19 to TRBJ2-5; D might be TRBD2 (6 bases). The CDR3 length is 15 residues. V dropped 1 base and J dropped 4 bases, with 13 bases sitting between them. Per germline, CDR1 LNHDA and CDR2 SQIVND (reference sequence). Here the CDR3 DNA reads TGTGCCAGTAGTATAGGTAGCGGCCTCCCAGAGACCCAGTACTTC. Its translation is CASSIGSGLPETQYF.

The chain couples TRBV5-1 to TRBJ2-1; D is perhaps TRBD2 (6 bases). Germline V gene data show CDR1 as SGHRS and CDR2 as YFSETQ. The V end lost 4 bases, the J end lost 0 bases, and 11 bases lay between the germline ends. This CDR3 has 15 residues. The CDR3 loop is CASSPGLFSYNEQFF. The CDR3 DNA is TGCGCCAGCAGCCCGGGACTCTTCTCCTACAATGAGCAGTTCTTC.

The rearrangement joins TRBV27 to TRBJ2-3; possibly TRBD2 for D (6 bases). CDR3 length equals 15 residues. Germline V lookup: CDR1 MNHEY, CDR2 SMNVEV (reference sequence). With 4 bases removed from V and 0 bases from J, the gap between germline ends came to 11 bases. The CDR3 DNA follows: TGTGCCAGCAGTTCGTTGCTAGCGAGCACAGATACGCAGTATTTT. Protein: CASSSLLASTDTQYF.

The chain joins TRBV27 to TRBJ2-1; 13 bases fit TRBD2. The germline V gene has CDR1 MNHEY and CDR2 SMNVEV (reference sequence). The CDR3 runs to 14 residues. With V trimmed by 6 bases and J by 9 bases, 5 bases remained unmatched. The CDR3 spells CASSGLAGVGEQFF. CDR3 sequence (DNA): TGTGCCAGCAGCGGACTAGCGGGAGTTGGTGAGCAGTTCTTC.

The gene calls are TRBV11-2 and TRBJ2-7, with D possibly TRBD2 on 5 matching bases. The CDR3 sequence is 14 residues long. Germline CDR1 reads SGHAT; CDR2 reads FQNNGV. V lost 5 bases to trimming and J lost 2 bases, with 13 bases between them. CDR3 sequence: CASSLGLPPYEQYF. The CDR3 bases are TGTGCCAGCAGCCTCGGACTTCCCCCCTACGAGCAGTACTTC.

CDR3 nucleotides: TGTGCCAGCAGCAACAACGACGAGCAGTACTTC. Translation gives CASSNNDEQYF. This chain joins TRBV28 and TRBJ2-7; the D is unclear. The V and J ends lost 6 bases and 5 bases respectively, with 8 bases between them. Per germline, CDR1 MDHEN and CDR2 SYDVKM. This CDR3 comprises 11 residues.

This clone was found once. The V and J genes are TRBV10-3 and TRBJ2-7; 9 bases fit TRBD2. The J segment lost 5 bases and the V segment lost 4 bases, leaving 12 bases of the junction unmatched. CDR1 is ENHRY, CDR2 SYGVKD, per germline. The CDR3 totals 16 residues. CDR3 amino acids: CAISASWREGLDEQYF. CDR3 DNA: TGTGCCATCAGTGCCTCTTGGCGGGAGGGTCTAGACGAGCAGTACTTC.

The gene calls are TRBV30 and TRBJ2-3; the D gene is possibly TRBD2 (5 bases). This CDR3 is built from 13 residues. Germline loops: CDR1 GTSNPN, CDR2 SVGIG (reference sequence). V was trimmed by 2 bases and J by 6 bases, leaving 12 bases between them. The DNA for the CDR3 is TGTGCCTGGAGTTTACTAGGCGTTGATACGCAGTATTTT. Translating gives CAWSLLGVDTQYF.

This chain joins TRBV7-9 and TRBJ2-5, with D perhaps TRBD2 (5 bases). The CDR3 totals 13 residues. The germline V gene has CDR1 SEHNR and CDR2 FQNEAQ (reference sequence). Trimming stripped 7 bases from V and 1 base from J, with 10 bases between. DNA of the CDR3: TGTGCCAGCAATTTCCGGGGCCAAGAGACCCAGTACTTC. As protein: CASNFRGQETQYF.

This clone appeared once. The CDR3 DNA sequence: TGTGCCAGCAGGGATAGCAATACAGATACGCAGTATTTT. Protein sequence: CASRDSNTDTQYF. V usage is TRBV7-9 and J usage is TRBJ2-3; D remains unclear. Germline lookup yields CDR1 SEHNR and CDR2 FQNEAQ (reference sequence). This CDR3 has 13 residues. V was pared by 6 bases and J by 3 bases, with 10 bases between. The whole variable domain, filled in from reference TRBV7-9 and TRBJ2-3, reads DTGVSQNPRHKITKRGQNVTFRCDPISEHNRLYWYRQTLGQGPEFLTYFQNEAQLEKSRLLSDRFSAERPKGSFSTLEIQRTEQGDSAMYLCASRDSNTDTQYFGPGTRLTVL.

V is TRBV28 and J is TRBJ2-3; D gene ambiguous. The CDR3 consists of 13 residues. With 5 bases removed from V and 5 bases from J, the gap between germline ends came to 11 bases. The germline gives CDR1 MDHEN, CDR2 SYDVKM. DNA for the CDR3: TGTGCCAGCAGTGCATCGGACGGAGATACGCAGTATTTT. It yields the protein CASSASDGDTQYF.

The chain recombines TRBV28 with TRBJ2-5; 13 bases match TRBD2. With the DNA end fitting TRBJ2-7 better, the J assignment may be wrong. CDR1 is MDHEN, CDR2 SYDVKM, per germline. This CDR3 comprises 15 residues. The DNA for the CDR3 is TGTGCCAGCAGGCCGGGACTAGCGGGATCCTACGAGCAGTACTTC. This gives the protein CASRPGLAGSYEQYF.

This chain uses TRBV6-5 with TRBJ1-1, with unresolved D. Trimming cost V 10 bases and J 1 base, with 4 bases left between them. The germline CDR1 and CDR2 sequences are MNHEY and SVGAGI. The length of the CDR3 is 10 residues. CDR3 coding DNA: TGTGCCACCTGGAACACTGAAGCTTTCTTT. This encodes CATWNTEAFF.

This chain connects TRBV29-1 to TRBJ2-1; D gene unclear. Germline V gene data show CDR1 as SQVTM and CDR2 as ANQGSEA. CDR3 length: 13 amino acids. V lost 5 bases to trimming and J lost 4 bases, with 12 bases between them. CDR3 amino acids: CSVLGQRYNEQFF. For the CDR3, the DNA is TGCAGCGTTTTGGGCCAGAGATACAATGAGCAGTTCTTC.

The chain couples TRBV4-1 to TRBJ2-5, with 9 bases that match TRBD2. Near its end, the DNA agrees better with TRBJ2-7, so the J call may be wrong. Germline assignment: CDR1 MGHRA and CDR2 YSYEKL. This CDR3 is 17 amino acids long. As DNA, the CDR3 is TGCGCCAGCAGCCAAGATGAGTCTAGCGGGACGTCCTACGAGCAGTACTTC. It specifies CASSQDESSGTSYEQYF.

The rearrangement uses TRBV11-2 and TRBJ2-3; D may be TRBD1 (7 bases). The CDR3 contains 16 residues. The germline V gene has CDR1 SGHAT and CDR2 FQNNGV. V lost 5 bases to trimming and J lost 4 bases, with 19 bases between them. CDR3 in DNA: TGTGCCAGCAGCCCGACGACAGGGAGGATTGCAGATACGCAGTATTTT. Amino acids: CASSPTTGRIADTQYF.

V usage is TRBV2 and J usage is TRBJ2-1; 11 nucleotides agree with TRBD1. Losses at the gene ends were 3 bases for V and 8 bases for J; bases not matched to a gene: 6. The CDR3 has 15 amino acids. The V gene's germline CDR1 is SNHLY and CDR2 FYNNEI. CDR3 bases: TGTGCCAGCAGTGACTCCGGGACAGGGGGGGATGAGCAGTTCTTC. The encoded protein is CASSDSGTGGDEQFF.

The chain is built from TRBV6-5 and TRBJ1-2; 7 bases match TRBD1. From germline, CDR1 is MNHEY and CDR2 SVGAGI. V lost 6 bases and J lost 5; bases outside the gene matches: 12. CDR3 size: 15 residues. DNA of the CDR3: TGTGCCAGCAGCCCCGCGGGAGGGGGCAGATATGGCTACACCTTC. Amino acids: CASSPAGGGRYGYTF.